Listed here are 30 T cell receptor beta chains from one sample, sequenced in a study of blood T cell repertoires in COVID-19. Using immunoSEQ multiplex PCR, the repertoire was profiled, and TCRdb retains in-frame clones only, with some absent. The sample includes some 330,000 clones, 85% to 90% of them seen just once. The sample taken for sequencing was PBMCs or T cells enriched from blood (not recorded which). Receptors originate from a man younger than 40 who had recovered from COVID-19.

This rearrangement joins TRBV15 to TRBJ1-2, with D possibly TRBD1 on 5 matching bases. V was cut by 4 bases and J by 8 bases, with 14 bases left in between. The CDR3 is made up of 13 amino acids. CDR1 and CDR2 from the germline V gene are LNHNV and YYDKDF (reference sequence). CDR3 protein: CATSNQGAVGYTF. The DNA of the CDR3 is TGTGCCACCAGCAATCAAGGGGCTGTAGGCTACACCTTC.

The genes are TRBV11-3 and TRBJ2-7; possibly TRBD2 for D (6 bases). Trimming removed 0 bases at V and 0 bases at J, with 9 bases between. Looked up from germline, CDR1 is SGHNT and CDR2 is YENEEA. CDR3 length: 15 amino acids. The CDR3 nucleotides read TGTGCCAGCAGCTTAGATGGGGGGAACTCCTACGAGCAGTACTTC. Protein product: CASSLDGGNSYEQYF.

The chain uses TRBV10-1 and TRBJ1-6, with 7 bases identical to TRBD1. The ends lost 6 bases at V and 7 bases at J; junction bases unmatched: 6. The CDR3 length is 14 residues. Germline loops: CDR1 WNHNN, CDR2 SYGVQD (reference sequence). CDR3 protein: CASRETGWNSPLHF. CDR3 nucleotide sequence: TGCGCCAGCAGGGAGACAGGGTGGAATTCACCCCTCCACTTT.

This chain joins TRBV9 and TRBJ2-7; the match to TRBD1 covers 9 bases. The V segment lost 0 bases and the J segment 6 bases; nucleotides outside the gene matches: 7. CDR1 is SGDLS and CDR2 is YYNGEE in the germline V gene. There are 15 residues in the CDR3. The CDR3 sequence: CASSVGGTGSSEQYF. The CDR3 nucleotides read TGTGCCAGCAGCGTAGGAGGGACAGGGAGCAGCGAGCAGTACTTC.

This clone was detected a few times. This chain connects TRBV30 to TRBJ2-7, with D perhaps TRBD1 (5 bases). Germline CDR1 is GTSNPN and CDR2 is SVGIG (reference sequence). The CDR3 length is 12 residues. The ends were cut back, 5 bases at V and 4 bases at J, with 12 bases in the middle. The CDR3 loop is CAWGAGRYEQYF. CDR3 coding DNA: TGTGCCTGGGGTGCAGGGCGGTACGAGCAGTACTTC.

CDR3 bases: TGTGCCAGCAGCTTAAAGACAGGGGGTCAGACCCAGTACTTC. Amino acid sequence: CASSLKTGGQTQYF. The J gene is TRBJ2-5, the V gene TRBV7-2; 9 positions match TRBD1. Per germline, CDR1 SGHTA and CDR2 FQGNSA. The CDR3 runs to 14 residues. J lost 6 bases, V lost 2 bases, and 4 bases had no gene match.

V is TRBV9 and J is TRBJ2-1; 8 bases fit TRBD2. CDR3 size: 15 residues. Germline trimming cut 0 bases from V and 8 bases from J; bases unmatched to any gene: 7. Germline V lookup: CDR1 SGDLS, CDR2 YYNGEE. CDR3 sequence: CASSVALRGVDEQFF. DNA for the CDR3: TGTGCCAGCAGCGTAGCCCTGCGGGGGGTCGATGAGCAGTTCTTC.

The chain links TRBV27 to TRBJ2-7, with 8 bases lining up with TRBD1. Germline CDR1 MNHEY, CDR2 SMNVEV (reference sequence). The CDR3 length is 14 residues. V trimming: 2 bases; J trimming: 5 bases; junction bases outside the gene matches: 5. CDR3 loop: CASSLGGTGNEQYF. In nucleotides, the CDR3 is TGTGCCAGCAGTTTAGGAGGGACAGGCAACGAGCAGTACTTC.

The V gene is TRBV5-4, the J gene TRBJ2-5, with 8 nucleotides matching TRBD1. There are 15 residues in the CDR3. The J segment lost 5 bases and the V segment lost 0 bases, leaving 6 bases of the junction unmatched. Germline CDR1 reads SGHNT; CDR2 reads YYREEE (reference sequence). CDR3 amino acids: CASSLVVQGGETQYF. The CDR3 DNA follows: TGTGCCAGCAGCTTGGTGGTACAGGGGGGCGAGACCCAGTACTTC. Full variable domain (remainder filled in from reference TRBV5-4 and TRBJ2-5): ETGVTQSPTHLIKTRGQQVTLRCSSQSGHNTVSWYQQALGQGPQFIFQYYREEENGRGNFPPRFSGLQFPNYSSELNVNALELDDSALYLCASSLVVQGGETQYFGPGTRLLVL.

V is TRBV25-1 and J is TRBJ1-4; the D gene is possibly TRBD1 (5 bases). This CDR3 region has 15 residues. Germline CDR1 is MGHDK and CDR2 is SYGVNS. Trimming left V 3 bases short and J 6 bases short, with 14 bases between. The CDR3 bases are TGTGCCAGCAGTGATTTGTGGAGGGGTTATGAAAAACTGTTTTTT. Amino acids: CASSDLWRGYEKLFF.

The chain couples TRBV11-2 to TRBJ2-7; TRBD1 agrees at 9 bases. After removal of 3 bases from V and 10 bases from J, the junction contained 7 bases not matched to a gene. CDR1 and CDR2 (germline): SGHAT, FQNNGV. The CDR3 contains 13 residues. The CDR3 DNA reads TGTGCCAGCAGCTTTGGGACAGGGTCCGAACAGTACTTC. Amino acid sequence: CASSFGTGSEQYF.

This CDR3 is CATAPPGPYGYTF. CDR3 nucleotide sequence: TGTGCCACCGCCCCCCCAGGGCCCTATGGCTACACCTTC. The chain has TRBV15 and TRBJ1-2; perhaps TRBD1 as D (5 bases). The CDR3 extends over 13 amino acids. Trimming removed 8 bases at V and 4 bases at J, with 14 bases between. Germline V gene sequence: CDR1 LNHNV, CDR2 YYDKDF (reference sequence).

This clone was recorded a few times. The chain has TRBV28 and TRBJ1-2; D not certain. CDR3 length: 16 amino acids. Trimming took off 5 bases at V and 1 base at J, with 17 bases between the two ends. Germline CDR1 MDHEN, CDR2 SYDVKM. The CDR3 loop reads CASSPTAVPINYGYTF. The DNA for the CDR3 is TGTGCCAGCAGTCCGACCGCGGTACCCATTAACTATGGCTACACCTTC.

This CDR3 is CASSEVSKAGTEAFF. DNA for the CDR3: TGTGCCAGCAGTGAAGTGAGTAAGGCAGGCACTGAAGCTTTCTTT. This chain links TRBV6-1 with TRBJ1-1, with D uncertain. Germline CDR1 MNHNS, CDR2 SASEGT. The CDR3 spans 15 residues. Trimming removed 1 base from V and 4 bases from J, with 13 bases in between.

The chain's CDR3 is CASSYLGIRDGGYTF. Here the CDR3 DNA reads TGTGCCAGCAGTTACCTGGGGATACGGGATGGTGGCTACACCTTC. The genes are TRBV6-5 and TRBJ1-2; D is undetermined. Germline CDR1 is MNHEY and CDR2 is SVGAGI. The CDR3 contains 15 residues. V shed 2 bases and J shed 7 bases, with 17 bases lying between them.

The V gene is TRBV18, the J gene TRBJ1-3, with 7 bases matching TRBD1. Germline V gene lookup returns CDR1 KGHSH and CDR2 LQKENI. With 4 bases clipped from V and 4 bases from J, the junction kept 10 bases outside the gene matches. This CDR3 comprises 16 residues. The CDR3 spells CASSQVDRDPGNTIYF. The CDR3 DNA reads TGTGCCAGCTCACAAGTTGACAGGGACCCCGGAAACACCATATATTTT.

The J gene is TRBJ2-5, the V gene TRBV7-9; 10 positions agree with TRBD1. The V and J ends lost 4 bases and 7 bases, in that order; junction bases with no gene match: 3. This CDR3 has 13 amino acids. CDR1 is SEHNR and CDR2 is FQNEAQ in the germline V gene (reference sequence). This CDR3 reads CASSWDRGGTQYF. The CDR3, as DNA: TGTGCCAGCAGCTGGGACAGGGGAGGGACCCAGTACTTC.

This clone was recorded a few times. The rearrangement uses TRBV2 and TRBJ2-7; 9 bases are shared with TRBD1. CDR3 length equals 13 residues. CDR1 is SNHLY and CDR2 is FYNNEI in the germline V gene. V dropped 6 bases and J dropped 6; count of bases not matched to a gene: 6. The CDR3 protein is CASRAGQGSEQYF. CDR3 nucleotide sequence: TGTGCCAGCAGGGCGGGACAGGGCTCCGAGCAGTACTTC.

This clone turned up a few times. The rearrangement links TRBV28 to TRBJ1-4; a possible D gene is TRBD1 (5 bases). The CDR3 sequence is 15 residues long. Trimming took off 6 bases at V and 2 bases at J, with 13 bases between the two ends. The germline gives CDR1 MDHEN, CDR2 SYDVKM. The CDR3 sequence is CASRTSGLTNEKLFF. The CDR3 DNA follows: TGTGCCAGCAGAACTTCAGGGCTTACTAATGAAAAACTGTTTTTT.

This clone was counted only a few times. This chain joins TRBV19 and TRBJ2-3; the D is unclear. The V gene's germline CDR1 is LNHDA and CDR2 SQIVND (reference sequence). This CDR3 is 15 amino acids long. Trimming took off 5 bases at V and 1 base at J, with 13 bases between the two ends. CDR3 coding DNA: TGTGCCAGTAGTCCCCTCACGGTGGGCACAGATACGCAGTATTTT. Translating it yields CASSPLTVGTDTQYF.

This clone has more than one count but fewer than ten. V gene TRBV7-9 combines with J gene TRBJ1-2, with 8 bases that match TRBD1. After removal of 6 bases from V and 8 bases from J, the junction contained 14 bases not matched to a gene. Germline V CDR1 and CDR2: SEHNR, FQNEAQ (reference sequence). This CDR3 is 15 amino acids long. The CDR3 is CASRPKTGARHGYTF. The CDR3 region has the DNA TGTGCCAGCAGACCAAAGACAGGGGCGCGGCACGGCTACACCTTC.

The chain recombines TRBV9 with TRBJ2-1, with D tentatively TRBD2 (5 bases). The CDR3 spans 16 residues. V lost 1 base and J 0 bases, leaving 11 bases between the germline ends. Germline V lookup: CDR1 SGDLS, CDR2 YYNGEE. Here the CDR3 DNA reads TGTGCCAGCAGCGTAAGCGGCGAAAGCTCCTACAATGAGCAGTTCTTC. It encodes CASSVSGESSYNEQFF.

This CDR3 reads CASSFSGRAETQYF. The CDR3 bases are TGTGCCAGCAGTTTTTCAGGGAGGGCGGAGACCCAGTACTTC. The V and J genes are TRBV6-5 and TRBJ2-5; 7 bases align to TRBD2. Germline V gives CDR1 MNHEY, CDR2 SVGAGI. The CDR3 extends over 14 amino acids. V shed 4 bases and J 5 bases; nucleotides not matched to a gene: 7.

The V call is TRBV19, the J call TRBJ1-1; maybe TRBD1 (5 bases). V lost 6 bases and J lost 4, with 18 bases in between. Looked up from germline, CDR1 is LNHDA and CDR2 is SQIVND (reference sequence). CDR3 length equals 15 residues. The DNA for the CDR3 is TGTGCCAGTAGATTGCACGGGGGAAGCGGCACTGAAGCTTTCTTT. Amino acids: CASRLHGGSGTEAFF.

This chain connects TRBV6-5 to TRBJ2-7, with D unresolved. The CDR3 totals 14 residues. CDR1 is MNHEY and CDR2 is SVGAGI in the germline V gene. The germline V and J ends were trimmed by 7 bases and 2 bases, with 15 bases remaining between them. The CDR3, as DNA: TGTGCCAGCATGCCGAACGAATTAGCCTACGAGCAGTACTTC. Translated: CASMPNELAYEQYF.

The chain has TRBV5-6 and TRBJ2-3, with 12 bases identical to TRBD2. The J segment lost 4 bases and the V segment lost 9 bases, leaving 12 bases of the junction unmatched. This CDR3 is 16 amino acids long. Germline V gene lookup returns CDR1 SGHDT and CDR2 YYEEEE. The CDR3 is CATDRRTSGISDTQYF. The CDR3 coding sequence is TGTGCCACCGATCGTCGGACTAGCGGGATCTCAGATACGCAGTATTTT.

This sequence joins TRBV6-5 and TRBJ2-7; 9 bases map to TRBD1. CDR3 length equals 15 residues. The trim removed 6 bases at V and 3 bases at J, leaving 9 bases unmatched. The V gene's germline CDR1 is MNHEY and CDR2 SVGAGI. CDR3: CASSRPQGAVYEQYF. Written as DNA, the CDR3 is TGTGCCAGCAGCCGACCACAGGGGGCCGTCTACGAGCAGTACTTC.

This clone occurred a few times. This rearrangement joins TRBV11-3 to TRBJ2-5, with a weak D call TRBD1 (5 bases). This CDR3 contains 15 residues. V dropped 1 base and J dropped 9 bases, with 18 bases sitting between them. The germline V gene has CDR1 SGHNT and CDR2 YENEEA. The CDR3 protein is CASSLGRQIQGAQYF. The CDR3 DNA follows: TGTGCCAGCAGCTTAGGGCGACAGATCCAAGGGGCCCAGTACTTC.

CDR3 coding DNA: TGCAGCGTGAAACCCGGGACTAGCGTCTACGAGCAGTACTTC. It encodes CSVKPGTSVYEQYF. This rearrangement joins TRBV29-1 to TRBJ2-7; TRBD2 agrees at 10 bases. The germline CDR1 and CDR2 sequences are SQVTM and ANQGSEA. Losses at the gene ends were 6 bases for V and 3 bases for J; bases not matched to a gene: 8. The CDR3 has 14 amino acids.

CDR3 in amino acids: CASSLEAGSNQPQHF. The CDR3 region has the DNA TGTGCCAGCAGCTTAGAAGCGGGTAGCAATCAGCCCCAGCATTTT. The rearrangement uses TRBV7-9 and TRBJ1-5; D remains unclear. CDR1 is SEHNR, CDR2 FQNEAQ, per germline (reference sequence). This CDR3 is built from 15 residues. The V end lost 1 base, the J end lost 0 bases, and 7 bases lay between the germline ends.